This T cell receptor beta chain stems from a study of neoadjuvant anti-PD-1 for oral cavity cancer. In the study overall: Around day 43, patients without progression received a fourth nivolumab dose before surgery.

These oral cavity squamous cell carcinomas were HPV-negative and locally advanced. The repertoire was sequenced with immunoSEQ multiplex PCR; TCRdb's copy has only in-frame clones and lacks some. The sample carries 6,000 to 8,500 clones, about 51% recorded once. In this sample, this clone turned up a few times. This CDR3 contains 14 residues. Looked up from germline, CDR1 is SGHRS and CDR2 is YFSETQ. V was pared by 0 bases and J by 4 bases, with 10 bases between. The gene calls are TRBV5-1 and TRBJ2-5; D could derive from TRBD1 or TRBD2 (5 bases each). This sequence originates from a person between 35 and 79 years old with oral cavity squamous cell carcinoma. Sequencing was performed on tumor tissue, taken before nivolumab (anti-PD-1) treatment. The CDR3 loop is CASSLAGTGETQYF. DNA of the CDR3: TGCGCCAGCAGCTTGGCGGGGACGGGAGAGACCCAGTACTTC.